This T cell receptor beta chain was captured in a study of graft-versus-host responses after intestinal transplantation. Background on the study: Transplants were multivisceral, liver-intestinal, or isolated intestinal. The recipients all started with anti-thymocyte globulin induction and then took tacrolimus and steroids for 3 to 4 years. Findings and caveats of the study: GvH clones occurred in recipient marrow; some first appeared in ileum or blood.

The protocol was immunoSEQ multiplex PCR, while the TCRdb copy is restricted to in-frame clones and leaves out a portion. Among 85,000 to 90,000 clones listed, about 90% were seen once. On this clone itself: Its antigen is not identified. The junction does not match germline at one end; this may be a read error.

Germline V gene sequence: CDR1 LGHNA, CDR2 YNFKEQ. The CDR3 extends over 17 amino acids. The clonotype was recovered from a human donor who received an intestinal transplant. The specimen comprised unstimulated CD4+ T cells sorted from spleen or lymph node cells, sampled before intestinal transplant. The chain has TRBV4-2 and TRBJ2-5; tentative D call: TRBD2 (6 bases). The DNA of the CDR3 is TGTGCCAGCAGCGAAGATTTACGGGGGAATCGACTAGAGACCCAGTACTTC. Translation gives CASSEDLRGNRLETQYF.